The entry that follows covers one TCR beta chain sequence. This clone was found a few times. Its target antigen remains unknown. The record has no base qualities; no much larger clone is one base away. The library came from the immunoSEQ multiplex PCR assay. A mixture of 60 forward primers for TCR Vbeta segments and 13 reverse primers for TCR Jbeta segments was used in the multiplex PCR. The CDR3 region of rearranged TCR beta genes was amplified from genomic DNA with a multiplex PCR assay. Amplified TCR beta libraries were sequenced as 87-base-pair reads on the Illumina HiSeq System. The original pipeline was this. Across the 600 to 700 repertoires, a later analysis counted about 81 million unique TCR beta chains, around 11 million of which were shared by at least two donors. To remove PCR and sequencing errors, raw reads were error-corrected and collapsed into unique sequences using a nearest-neighbor algorithm that merged closely related sequences. Alignment of CDR3 sequences to IMGT reference sequences was used to assign V, D and J gene segments. For a sequence to be retained, a match of at least six nucleotides was required to both a V gene segment and a J gene segment. Rearrangements were classified as productive when the CDR3 lacked stop codons and remained in frame with V and J, and all other rearrangements were classified as non-productive. CDR3 was defined by IMGT convention, running from the second conserved V-encoded cysteine to the conserved J-encoded phenylalanine. The earlier analysis of about 610 of the donors excluded any sequence lacking an unambiguous match to a single V gene segment. In an earlier analysis of some 590 of the donors, a V segment was called functional when productive rearrangements were above 56.7%, and segregating when the standard deviation between donors exceeded 5%. A statistical classification framework was developed to diagnose cytomegalovirus status using the catalog of TCR beta chain sequences. A later analysis assigned V and J genes by comparing TCR nucleotide sequences with IMGT/GENE-DB human TR gene sequences. The TCRdist pipeline was used in a later analysis to assign CDR3 sequences and most-parsimonious VDJ recombination scenarios. In a later analysis, each TCR beta chain was defined by its CDR3 amino acid sequence together with its V-gene family, and reads lacking a unique V-gene family were excluded. To address suspected cross-contamination and a sequencing artifact, a later analysis removed several hundred highly shared, low-generation-probability nucleotide sequences. A later analysis calculated a clonal expansion index for each public chain from normalized within-repertoire ranks of inferred template counts. A later analysis computed generation probabilities with a VDJ recombination model fitted to out-of-frame rearrangements, and checked the results against IGoR. Hypergeometric tests were used in a later analysis to score TCR-TCR, TCR-HLA and TCR-CMV co-occurrence, with a repertoire-size bias correction applied to the TCR pairs. False discovery rates were estimated in a later analysis by permuting HLA or CMV assignments 20 times. A later analysis grouped co-occurring TCRs with DBSCAN, adding TCRdist sequence similarity when clustering within HLA-allele-positive subsets. Repertoires with fewer than 30,000 or more than 120,000 public chains were left out of co-occurrence clustering, as were five repertoires with anomalous nucleotide sharing. TCRdb took over this immuneACCESS table, retaining in-frame rearrangements with V and J assigned. Such tables are incomplete; in checked studies, under half of the missing clones stem from an unresolved V gene, and the remainder is unexplained. The DNA gave D and trimming, while V, J and clone size come from that table. A total of approximately 160,000 clones appear in this sample, roughly four fifths of them only once. Over 1.2% of the sample belongs to the ten largest clones.

The data were taken from a study of cytomegalovirus exposure and HLA in healthy donors listed by TCRdb under 2017. At the level of the whole study: An earlier analysis of under 600 of the donors reported 276 Gb of sequence data and roughly 100 million unique TCR beta sequences from about 200 million T cells. All discovery cohort repertoires had been generated using a single sequencing platform. The study aimed to test whether cataloging public T cell receptors could reveal signatures of past pathogen exposure. An early release that covered around 590 HLA-typed donors contained approximately 300 gigabases of sequencing data and tens of millions of unique TCR sequences. A later genetic analysis used genome-wide SNP genotypes for about 55% of the 666 donors, treating that subset as a discovery cohort. To decide whether each TCR beta V gene segment behaved as functional or pseudogenic, an earlier analysis of some 570 of the donors relied on high-throughput TCR beta sequencing. To study patterns of TCR occurrence, a later analysis re-analyzed previously published TCR beta repertoires from several hundred donors and added high-resolution HLA genotyping. Across around 400 genotyped donors of the cohort, an average of about 220,000 unique TCR beta nucleotide sequences per donor were sequenced, and 15% to 20% of those sequences were non-productive. Typing coverage varied by locus: about 620-630 donors for A, B, C, DRB1 and DQB1; more than 500 for DQA1; more than 600 for DPA1; approximately 470 for DPB1. Roughly five DR-DQ haplotypes were handled as single units for association and clustering because linkage in the cohort was strong. The T cell repertoires of 666 subjects were profiled by immunosequencing and related to cytomegalovirus serostatus. HLA typing included class I and class II loci at four-digit resolution. The study combined high-throughput TCR immunosequencing, statistical association of individual TCRs with disease status, and machine learning to predict cytomegalovirus infection status. Donor age, sex, ethnicity and CMV serostatus were compiled alongside the repertoire data. In the later analysis, no new phenotypic data were used to find candidate immune exposures; instead, reliance was placed on TCR beta sequences and their occurrence across donors. Of the roughly 410 genotyped donors, 81% were placed in the genetic ancestry cluster associated with self-reported Caucasian donors. Along with the approximately 650-subject first cohort, a separate validation cohort of roughly 110 different subjects was used.

From its cysteine to its phenylalanine, the CDR3 spans 16 amino acids. Only the CDR3 DNA is retained, 48 bases long and in frame from the first base. Germline trimming amounts to 5 bases on V and 4 bases on J, with 9 as the count of junction bases outside the gene matches. The CDR1 and CDR2 encoded by the germline V gene are MRHNA and SNTAGT. The cohort was made up of approximately 670 healthy bone marrow donors. At the time of sampling, every cohort member was nominally healthy, though immune exposures that went unrecorded were likely present. The donor tested CMV seronegative, placing the donor among the 350 or so seronegative members of the cohort. Each donor provided a peripheral blood sample, and peripheral blood mononuclear cells were used for TCR beta sequencing. The Qiagen DNeasy Blood Extraction Kit was used to extract genomic DNA from the blood cell samples. Broad study findings and their caveats: Specific HLA alleles were associated with roughly 16,000 TCR beta sequences at a false discovery rate of 0.05 in a later analysis. Some IMGT-functional V segments, including TRBV6-2 and TRBV6-3, could not be told apart with the 87-base-pair reads, so those segments were excluded. Fewer than 20 rarely observed V segments, including chromosome 9 orphons, were excluded from the earlier analysis of 550 to 700 of the donors because counts were too low. In a later genetic analysis, a missense DCLRE1C variant was associated with V-gene and J-gene trimming of TCR beta chains, and the association was replicated in an independent cohort. Only TCR beta chains were sequenced in this cohort, and the absence of alpha or paired-chain data limited detectable features. According to a later genetic analysis, donors in an Asian-associated ancestry cluster had fewer N-insertions in productive TCRs than the roughly 700-donor mean. Roughly uniform sequencing depth across donors was assumed in presence/absence analyses, although this assumption may not hold. In an earlier analysis of approximately 590 of the donors, most TCR beta V segments were observed in productive rearrangements about 90% or about 30% of the time, broadly matching IMGT annotations. Linkage disequilibrium might explain the correlated functional status among segregating V segments, but an unknown experimental factor could not be ruled out. In a later analysis, several top co-occurrence clusters were reported to appear linked to parvovirus B19, influenza, CMV and Epstein-Barr virus. A later analysis found that TCR association rates varied across HLA loci, with DRB1 alleles showing the most associated TCRs and HLA-C alleles the fewest. When HLA alleles, especially DR and DQ, strongly co-occurred, attributing TCR associations to individual alleles was difficult. In the study, some 160 TCR beta chains were listed as associated with cytomegalovirus. Most TCR sequences were seen in very few donors, while some public TCRs were found in many individuals. The authors suggested that the approach could potentially be generalized to other disease states and immunological phenotypes. A group of highly shared sequence variants was considered likely to be a technical artifact of the sequencing pipeline. In vitro tests confirmed that three of the cytomegalovirus-associated TCR beta chains recognize cytomegalovirus antigens. In a later analysis, HLA-associated TCR beta chains were found to be more clonally expanded and to have lower generation probabilities than equally common non-associated chains. HLA typing was unavailable for some donors at each locus, so association tests used only the typed subset. For the cohort, immune exposure information was limited to CMV serostatus. A further reported finding was that TCR beta sequences accurately predicted the HLA-A and HLA-B alleles for most subjects in the first cohort. The classifier was reported to diagnose cytomegalovirus status with high specificity and sensitivity in both the original cohort and the validation cohort. In a later analysis, most CMV-associated TCR beta chains were found to appear HLA-restricted, with HLA associations seemingly driven largely by CMV exposure.

Sequencing used PBMCs. Recombination connected TRBV6-4 to TRBJ2-3; TRBD2 lines up with 10 middle nucleotides. The sequence was obtained from a young man in good health and CMV-seronegative. The DNA sequence follows: TGTGCCAGCAGTTCCTCTAGCGGGAGTGGGGCAGATACGCAGTATTTT. It encodes CASSSSSGSGADTQYF.